These 26 T cell receptor beta chains originate from one sample sequenced in a study of cytomegalovirus exposure and HLA in healthy donors. 13 Jbeta primers and 60 Vbeta primers were used for the PCR. The data were produced by immunoSEQ multiplex PCR, yet TCRdb's version contains in-frame clones alone and is incomplete. The table shows roughly 45,000 clones, with about 72% occurring only once. Input material: PBMCs. The receptors were sampled from a man aged 30 to 45 in good health and CMV-seronegative.

The chain is built from TRBV10-3 and TRBJ2-3, with D perhaps matching TRBD2 (6 bases). CDR1 ENHRY and CDR2 SYGVKD come from the germline V gene. There are 16 residues in the CDR3. V lost 0 bases and J lost 6, with 16 bases in between. CDR3 in amino acids: CAISESMALAPDTQYF. The DNA for the CDR3 is TGTGCCATCAGTGAGTCGATGGCGCTAGCGCCGGATACGCAGTATTTT.

V usage is TRBV5-4 and J usage is TRBJ1-2, with 7 nucleotides matching TRBD1. There are 14 residues in the CDR3. J lost 0 bases, V lost 3 bases, and 2 bases had no gene match. Germline assignment: CDR1 SGHNT and CDR2 YYREEE (reference sequence). DNA of the CDR3: TGTGCCAGCAGCTGGGACAGTTCTAACTATGGCTACACCTTC. Translated: CASSWDSSNYGYTF.

The chain is built from TRBV7-9 and TRBJ2-1, with D possibly TRBD2 on 5 matching bases. Trimming pared 4 bases from V and 0 bases from J, leaving 16 bases between. The CDR3 length is 17 residues. The V gene's germline CDR1 is SEHNR and CDR2 FQNEAQ (reference sequence). CDR3 DNA: TGTGCCAGCAGCTCCCCCAAGGGAGTCCTCTCCTACAATGAGCAGTTCTTC. Its translation: CASSSPKGVLSYNEQFF.

This clone was detected once. The V and J genes are TRBV18 and TRBJ1-1; 9 bases are a match to TRBD1. This CDR3 has 16 residues. CDR1 is KGHSH and CDR2 is LQKENI in the germline V gene. V shed 6 bases and J 3 bases; nucleotides not matched to a gene: 11. CDR3 sequence: CASSSTTGGAYTEAFF. The CDR3 DNA reads TGTGCCAGCTCCTCAACAACAGGGGGCGCGTACACTGAAGCTTTCTTT.

The rearrangement uses TRBV7-2 and TRBJ1-5; 8 nucleotides line up with TRBD1. This CDR3 has 17 residues. Germline values: CDR1 SGHTA, CDR2 FQGNSA. V lost 5 bases to trimming and J lost 0 bases; unmatched junction nucleotides: 9. DNA of the CDR3: TGTGCCAGCAGCGACGACAGGGGCCTCGTTAGCAATCAGCCCCAGCATTTT. It is translated as CASSDDRGLVSNQPQHF. The whole variable domain, filled in from reference TRBV7-2 and TRBJ1-5, reads GAGVSQSPSNKVTEKGKDVELRCDPISGHTALYWYRQSLGQGLEFLIYFQGNSAPDKSGLPSDRFSAERTGGSVSTLTIQRTQQEDSAVYLCASSDDRGLVSNQPQHFGDGTRLSIL.

CDR3 nucleotide sequence: TGTGCCAGCAGCATCCTGACTAGCGAGGTCAACAATGAGCAGTTCTTC. It codes for CASSILTSEVNNEQFF. The genes are TRBV7-9 and TRBJ2-1; TRBD2 matches at 8 bases. CDR1 is SEHNR, CDR2 FQNEAQ, per germline (reference sequence). CDR3 length equals 16 residues. The V gene end was trimmed by 5 bases and the J gene end by 5 bases; junction bases not matched to a gene: 11. Using reference TRBV7-9 and TRBJ2-1 for the parts outside the CDR3, the full variable domain is DTGVSQNPRHKITKRGQNVTFRCDPISEHNRLYWYRQTLGQGPEFLTYFQNEAQLEKSRLLSDRFSAERPKGSFSTLEIQRTEQGDSAMYLCASSILTSEVNNEQFFGPGTRLTVL.

This CDR3 reads CASSLDQAVYNEQFF. CDR3 nucleotide sequence: TGTGCCAGCAGCTTAGATCAAGCGGTCTACAATGAGCAGTTCTTC. The V and J genes are TRBV11-2 and TRBJ2-1; tentatively, D is TRBD2 (5 bases). Germline lookup yields CDR1 SGHAT and CDR2 FQNNGV. Trimming pared 0 bases from V and 3 bases from J, leaving 9 bases between. This CDR3 contains 15 residues.

The chain joins TRBV19 to TRBJ1-2; D may be TRBD1 (5 bases). V lost 3 bases and J lost 8, with 10 bases in between. Germline loops: CDR1 LNHDA, CDR2 SQIVND (reference sequence). The CDR3 spans 12 residues. CDR3 coding DNA: TGTGCCAGTAGTATCTGGGGCAGCGGCTACACCTTC. This translates into CASSIWGSGYTF.

This chain links TRBV6-4 with TRBJ2-3; D is undetermined. Germline V gene lookup returns CDR1 MRHNA and CDR2 SNTAGT. The CDR3 sequence is 13 residues long. The V end was cut by 4 bases, the J end by 2 bases, with 7 bases between. The CDR3 DNA reads as TGTGCCAGCAGTGCCGCGTACACAGATACGCAGTATTTT. Translation: CASSAAYTDTQYF.

The V call is TRBV21-1, the J call TRBJ1-2. TRBV21-1 is marked as a pseudogene. CDR3 length: 16 residues. Written as DNA, the CDR3 is TGTGCCAGCAGCAAGAAGCCCCCGTTCGTTAACCATGGCTACACCTTC. Its translation is CASSKKPPFVNHGYTF.

CDR3 DNA: TGTGCCAGCAGCCCCCCCGGGACAGGGGCCTACGAGCAGTACTTC. As protein: CASSPPGTGAYEQYF. The chain employs TRBV5-5 and TRBJ2-7; 10 bases agree with TRBD1. Germline CDR1 is SGHKS and CDR2 is YYEKEE (reference sequence). The V segment lost 4 bases and the J segment 2 bases; nucleotides outside the gene matches: 6. The CDR3 totals 15 residues.

The chain links TRBV19 to TRBJ2-3, with a weak D call TRBD2 (6 bases). CDR1 and CDR2 from the germline V gene are LNHDA and SQIVND (reference sequence). V was shortened by 5 bases and J by 5 bases, with 11 bases between the two germline ends. The CDR3 runs 13 residues. CDR3 nucleotide sequence: TGTGCCAGTAGTGCGGAGGAGGGAGATACGCAGTATTTT. This gives the protein CASSAEEGDTQYF. The full variable domain, its missing parts supplied by reference TRBV19 and TRBJ2-3, is DGGITQSPKYLFRKEGQNVTLSCEQNLNHDAMYWYRQDPGQGLRLIYYSQIVNDFQKGDIAEGYSVSREKKESFPLTVTSAQKNPTAFYLCASSAEEGDTQYFGPGTRLTVL.

This clone was observed a few times. This sequence joins TRBV6-1 and TRBJ1-4, with D unresolved. With 3 bases removed from V and 0 bases from J, the gap between germline ends came to 11 bases. Germline loops: CDR1 MNHNS, CDR2 SASEGT. The CDR3 consists of 16 residues. The CDR3 nucleotides read TGTGCCAGCAGTGACGCCGCCGGGACAACTAATGAAAAACTGTTTTTT. Its protein product is CASSDAAGTTNEKLFF.

The CDR3 sequence: CASSEEDRGNEKLFF. The DNA of the CDR3 is TGTGCCAGCAGTGAAGAGGACAGGGGGAATGAAAAACTGTTTTTT. The chain is built from TRBV2 and TRBJ1-4; 10 nucleotides line up with TRBD1. Trimming took 1 base from V and 5 from J; bases not matched to a gene: 1. The CDR3 has 15 amino acids. The germline CDR1 and CDR2 sequences are SNHLY and FYNNEI.

The chain links TRBV30 to TRBJ2-7; 7 nucleotides line up with TRBD2. The CDR3 runs to 15 residues. V trimming: 0 bases; J trimming: 0 bases; junction bases outside the gene matches: 5. CDR1 and CDR2 (germline): GTSNPN, SVGIG (reference sequence). CDR3 amino acids: CAWSVSGGSSYEQYF. CDR3 coding DNA: TGTGCCTGGAGTGTTTCTGGCGGGAGCTCCTACGAGCAGTACTTC.

The gene calls are TRBV6-5 and TRBJ1-4; weak D call: TRBD1 (6 bases). The CDR3 is 14 amino acids. Germline V gene lookup returns CDR1 MNHEY and CDR2 SVGAGI. The V and J ends lost 2 bases and 10 bases respectively, with 14 bases between them. CDR3 bases: TGTGCCAGCAGTTACGTCGCAGGGGACGGAAAACTGTTTTTT. This codes for CASSYVAGDGKLFF.

The chain is built from TRBV19 and TRBJ2-7; D call uncertain. The CDR3 extends over 11 amino acids. Germline loops: CDR1 LNHDA, CDR2 SQIVND (reference sequence). Trimming shortened V by 4 bases and J by 4 bases, and 5 bases separated the two germline ends. CDR3 bases: TGTGCCAGTAGTAACAAATACGAGCAGTACTTC. Its translation: CASSNKYEQYF.

This sequence joins TRBV7-9 and TRBJ2-7, with 7 positions matching TRBD1. Unmatched junction bases numbered 4, after V lost 3 bases and J lost 2 bases. This CDR3 is built from 14 residues. Germline assignment: CDR1 SEHNR and CDR2 FQNEAQ (reference sequence). This chain's CDR3 is CASSLGTETYEQYF. The CDR3 nucleotides read TGTGCCAGCAGCTTGGGGACAGAGACCTACGAGCAGTACTTC.

The J gene is TRBJ2-7, the V gene TRBV27; 9 bases are shared with TRBD1. The germline V gene has CDR1 MNHEY and CDR2 SMNVEV (reference sequence). Trimming cost V 6 bases and J 8 bases; bases outside gene matches: 5. The CDR3 contains 12 residues. The CDR3, as DNA: TGTGCCAGCAGGACTGGACAGGGGAAGCAGTACTTC. This codes for CASRTGQGKQYF.

V gene TRBV10-3 combines with J gene TRBJ2-3, with 11 bases fitting TRBD2. The germline CDR1 and CDR2 sequences are ENHRY and SYGVKD. This CDR3 has 15 residues. V trimming: 7 bases; J trimming: 4 bases; junction bases outside the gene matches: 7. CDR3 sequence reads: CAINIAGGTPDTQYF. The DNA for the CDR3 is TGTGCCATCAATATAGCGGGAGGGACGCCAGATACGCAGTATTTT.

The chain couples TRBV2 to TRBJ2-3; TRBD2 aligns across 7 bases. The CDR3 has 13 amino acids. With 11 bases clipped from V and 6 bases from J, the junction kept 11 bases outside the gene matches. Germline CDR1 is SNHLY and CDR2 is FYNNEI. This CDR3 reads CAGGGSEFDTQYF. The CDR3 DNA reads TGTGCCGGGGGGGGGAGTGAATTCGATACGCAGTATTTT. Looking up the rest from reference TRBV2 and TRBJ2-3 gives the full variable domain: EPEVTQTPSHQVTQMGQEVILRCVPISNHLYFYWYRQILGQKVEFLVSFYNNEISEKSEIFDDQFSVERPDGSNFTLKIRSTKLEDSAMYFCAGGGSEFDTQYFGPGTRLTVL.

The chain joins TRBV6-1 to TRBJ2-5, with 8 bases that match TRBD1. CDR1 is MNHNS and CDR2 is SASEGT in the germline V gene. This CDR3 spans 14 amino acids. The ends lost 7 bases at V and 5 bases at J; junction bases unmatched: 9. The CDR3 sequence: CASTKGDRFETQYF. DNA for the CDR3: TGTGCCAGCACCAAGGGGGACAGGTTTGAGACCCAGTACTTC.

This sequence joins TRBV4-2 and TRBJ1-4, with D tentatively TRBD1 (5 bases). V was cut by 0 bases and J by 5 bases, with 10 bases left in between. This CDR3 contains 15 residues. The germline gives CDR1 LGHNA, CDR2 YNFKEQ. As DNA, the CDR3 is TGTGCCAGCAGCCAAGAGGAGAACAGGAATGAAAAACTGTTTTTT. Translated: CASSQEENRNEKLFF.

This clone has more than one count but fewer than ten. The chain joins TRBV5-4 to TRBJ2-1, with D possibly matching TRBD2 (5 bases). Germline V lookup: CDR1 SGHNT, CDR2 YYREEE (reference sequence). This CDR3 has 15 residues. Trimming removed 4 bases from V and 4 bases from J, with 15 bases in between. CDR3 protein: CASSPGRGLYNEQFF. The CDR3 DNA reads TGTGCCAGCAGCCCAGGCCGGGGATTGTACAATGAGCAGTTCTTC.

V gene TRBV6-1 combines with J gene TRBJ2-1; D is perhaps TRBD2 (5 bases). CDR1 MNHNS and CDR2 SASEGT come from the germline V gene. CDR3 length: 14 amino acids. Trimming pared 5 bases from V and 6 bases from J, leaving 14 bases between. The CDR3, as DNA: TGTGCCAGCAGTCTCGGGATTAGCTCCAATGAGCAGTTCTTC. This sequence encodes CASSLGISSNEQFF.

The rearrangement uses TRBV5-1 and TRBJ1-4; D unresolved. The CDR3 is made up of 14 amino acids. V lost 1 base to trimming and J lost 4 bases, with 8 bases between them. Looked up from germline, CDR1 is SGHRS and CDR2 is YFSETQ. As DNA, the CDR3 is TGCGCCAGCAGCTTGATGAGTAATAATGAAAAACTGTTTTTT. This gives the protein CASSLMSNNEKLFF. Based on the CDR3 plus reference TRBV5-1 and TRBJ1-4, the full variable domain is KAGVTQTPRYLIKTRGQQVTLSCSPISGHRSVSWYQQTPGQGLQFLFEYFSETQRNKGNFPGRFSGRQFSNSRSEMNVSTLELGDSALYLCASSLMSNNEKLFFGSGTQLSVL.